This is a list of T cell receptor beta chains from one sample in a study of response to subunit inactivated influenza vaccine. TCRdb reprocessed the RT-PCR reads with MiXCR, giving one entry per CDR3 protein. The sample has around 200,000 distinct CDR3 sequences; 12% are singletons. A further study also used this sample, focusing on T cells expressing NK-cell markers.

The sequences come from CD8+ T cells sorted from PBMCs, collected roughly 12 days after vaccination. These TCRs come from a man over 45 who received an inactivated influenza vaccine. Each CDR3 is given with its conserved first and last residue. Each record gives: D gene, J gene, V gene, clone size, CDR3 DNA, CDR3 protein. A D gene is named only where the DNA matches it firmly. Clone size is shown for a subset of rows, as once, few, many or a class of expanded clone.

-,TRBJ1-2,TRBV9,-,TGTGCCAGCAGCGTAGGGACTGCCTATGGCTACACCTTC,CASSVGTAYGYTF
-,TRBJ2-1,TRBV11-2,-,TGTGCCAGCAGCCTTCTCCAGGGCAATGAGCAGTTCTTC,CASSLLQGNEQFF
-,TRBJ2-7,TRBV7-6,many,TGTGCCAGCAGCTTAGGGTTGGGCTACGAGCAGTACTTC,CASSLGLGYEQYF
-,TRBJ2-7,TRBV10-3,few,TGTGCCATCAGTGGGAATGACAACCCCTACGAGCAGTACTTC,CAISGNDNPYEQYF
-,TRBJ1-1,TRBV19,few,TGTGCCAGTTCGGACTCCGGGTCGTTTGAAGCTTTCTTT,CASSDSGSFEAFF
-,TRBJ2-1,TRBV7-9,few,TGTGCCAGCAGCACGCCCCTCGAGCAGTTCTTC,CASSTPLEQFF
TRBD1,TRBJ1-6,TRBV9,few,TGTGCCAGCAGCGTGCAGGGGGTTTATAATTCACCCCTCCACTTT,CASSVQGVYNSPLHF
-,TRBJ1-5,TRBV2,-,TGTGCCAGCAGTGAGTTTGGCAGGGGCAATCAGCCCCAGCATTTT,CASSEFGRGNQPQHF
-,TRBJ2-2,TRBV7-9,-,TGTGCCAAAACAGGGAAAGCGAACACCGGGGAGCTGTTTTTT,CAKTGKANTGELFF
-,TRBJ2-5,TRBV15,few,TGTGCCACCAGCAGAGAAGATCTCCAAGAGACCCAGTACTTC,CATSREDLQETQYF
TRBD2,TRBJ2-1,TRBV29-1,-,TGCAGCATCCTGCGGGGGGAGCAGTTCTTC,CSILRGEQFF
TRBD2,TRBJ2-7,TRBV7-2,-,TGTGCCAGCACCGAAGCTAGCGGGGGCTTCTACGAGCAGTACTTC,CASTEASGGFYEQYF
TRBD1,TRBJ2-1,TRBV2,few,TGTGCCAGCAGTGGAACCGGGACAGGGTTCTACAATGAGCAGTTCTTC,CASSGTGTGFYNEQFF
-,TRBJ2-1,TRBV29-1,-,TGCAGCGTCGAATGGCAGGGGGGGGACGATGAGCAGTTCTTC,CSVEWQGGDDEQFF
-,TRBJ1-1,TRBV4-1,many,TGCGCCAGCAGCCAATGGTTAGGGGACACTGAAGCTTTCTTT,CASSQWLGDTEAFF
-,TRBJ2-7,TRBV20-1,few,TGCAGTGCTAGGGGCATTCAGGGCGCCCTGACCTACGAGCAGTACTTC,CSARGIQGALTYEQYF
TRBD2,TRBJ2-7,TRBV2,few,TGTGCCAGCAGTCAAAGCGGGGGGAGCTCCTACGAGCAGTACTTC,CASSQSGGSSYEQYF
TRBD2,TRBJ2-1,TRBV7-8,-,TGTGCCAGCAGAACCGGGGGGGGGCCGAACCATGAGCAGTTCTTC,CASRTGGGPNHEQFF
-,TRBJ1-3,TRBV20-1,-,TGCAGTGCTAGAGATAGTAGGACATACTCTGGAAACACCATATATTTT,CSARDSRTYSGNTIYF
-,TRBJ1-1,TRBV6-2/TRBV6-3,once,TGTGCCAGCAGTTGGGGCAGCGTACTGCGCGGCACTGAAGCTTTCTTT,CASSWGSVLRGTEAFF
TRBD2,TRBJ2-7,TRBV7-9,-,TGTGCCAGCAGCCATCCTCTTACCGGGACTAGCTCCTACGAGCAGTACTTC,CASSHPLTGTSSYEQYF
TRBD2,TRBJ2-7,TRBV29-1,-,TGCAGCGTTGAGGGGACTAGGGATCGGGAGCAGTACTTC,CSVEGTRDREQYF
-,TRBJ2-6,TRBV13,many,TGTGCCAGCAGCTCTTATGGCTCTCGGGCCAACGTCCTGACTTTC,CASSSYGSRANVLTF
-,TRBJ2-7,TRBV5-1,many,TGCGCCAGCAGCTTGGACAGGAGCTCCTACGAGCAGTACTTC,CASSLDRSSYEQYF
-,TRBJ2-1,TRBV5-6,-,TGTGCCAGCACGGTATTCGATGAGCAGTTCTTC,CASTVFDEQFF
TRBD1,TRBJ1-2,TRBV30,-,TGTGCCTGGAGTTGGACAGGGGGCGATGGCTACACCTTC,CAWSWTGGDGYTF
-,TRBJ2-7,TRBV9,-,TGTGCCAGCAGCGTAGGTGTAGGATACGAGCAGTACTTC,CASSVGVGYEQYF
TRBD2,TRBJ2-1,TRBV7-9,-,TGTGCCAGCAGCTTAGTAGAACTAGCGGGAGGGAATGAGCAGTTCTTC,CASSLVELAGGNEQFF
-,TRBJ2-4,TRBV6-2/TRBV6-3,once,TGTGTCAGCAGTTACCCGAGGATGGGCAAAAACATTCAGTACTTC,CVSSYPRMGKNIQYF
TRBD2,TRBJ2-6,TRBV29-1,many,TGCAGCGTGGCGGGACTAGCGGGGGCCGGGGCCAACGTCCTGACTTTC,CSVAGLAGAGANVLTF
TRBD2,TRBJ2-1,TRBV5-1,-,TGCGCCAGCAGCTTTACTAGCGGGGGTCATGAGCAGTTCTTC,CASSFTSGGHEQFF
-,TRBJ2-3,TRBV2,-,TGTGCCAGCAGCGGCCCCTTAGGGCAGTATTTT,CASSGPLGQYF
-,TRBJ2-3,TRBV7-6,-,TGTGCCAGCAGCTTAGGGACACGGACCACAGATACGCAGTATTTT,CASSLGTRTTDTQYF
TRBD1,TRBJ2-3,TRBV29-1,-,TGCAGCGTCCGCAGAGGGGGCCATGAATTCACAGATACGCAGTATTTT,CSVRRGGHEFTDTQYF
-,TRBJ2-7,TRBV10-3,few,TGTGCCGCCCCGGGACAACGACTTTACGAGCAGTACTTC,CAAPGQRLYEQYF
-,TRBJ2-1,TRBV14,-,TGTGCCAGCAGCCAGTGGAGCTCCTACAATGAGCAGTTCTTC,CASSQWSSYNEQFF
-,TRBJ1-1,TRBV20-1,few,TGCAGTGCTAGAGATCGTACGAATACTGAAGCTTTCTTT,CSARDRTNTEAFF
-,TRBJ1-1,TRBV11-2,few,TGTGCCAGCAGCTTAGTTGAGGCGCCGGACACTGAAGCTTTCTTT,CASSLVEAPDTEAFF
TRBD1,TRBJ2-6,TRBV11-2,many,TGTGCCAGCAGCAGAGACAGGGTCTCTGGGGCCAACGTCCTGACTTTC,CASSRDRVSGANVLTF
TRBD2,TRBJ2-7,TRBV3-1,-,TGTGCCAGCAGCTCCACTAGCGGGGACTACTACGAGCAGTACTTC,CASSSTSGDYYEQYF
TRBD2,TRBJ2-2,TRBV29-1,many,TGCAGCGTTACTAGCGGGGGTGACACCGGGGAGCTGTTTTTT,CSVTSGGDTGELFF
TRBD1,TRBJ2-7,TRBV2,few,TGTGCCAGCAGTGACCCGGGACAGACGACCTACGAGCAGTACTTC,CASSDPGQTTYEQYF
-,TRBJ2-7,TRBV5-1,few,TGCGCCAGCAGCTTGTGGGGTTCGGTGGGGTCCTACGAGCAGTACTTC,CASSLWGSVGSYEQYF
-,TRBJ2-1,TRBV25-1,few,TGTGCGGGCGGTGGGCTTGCCTACAATGAGCAGTTCTTC,CAGGGLAYNEQFF
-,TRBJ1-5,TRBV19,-,TGTGCCAGTAGTATCCCCACGAGTAGGGGCCTCAATCAGCCCCAGCATTTT,CASSIPTSRGLNQPQHF